This T cell receptor beta chain derives from a study of siplizumab effects on memory and regulatory T cells. Clones were read by immunoSEQ multiplex PCR, and TCRdb kept only the in-frame ones, dropping some. The data show 26,000 or so clones, roughly 82% seen once. Unstimulated naive, memory, effector memory and TEMRA subsets from a few donor pairs were sequenced. Germline assignment: CDR1 SGHRS and CDR2 YFSETQ. The CDR3 is 15 residues long. J lost 5 bases, V lost 0 bases, and 6 bases had no gene match. Study results and caveats: Alloreactive sequences traceable to unstimulated CD4+ memory cells were significantly reduced by siplizumab. Many proliferating CD4+ or CD8+ clones remained unclassified. Roughly 80-96% of them could not be assigned either a naive or a memory phenotype.

With regard to this clone: Its target is not known.

The chain is built from TRBV5-1 and TRBJ2-7, with 9 bases matching TRBD2. Sequenced sample: memory CD4+ T cells sorted from blood. The source of this sequence is a human donor in good health. CDR3 region: CASSLGAGGPDEQYF. CDR3 nucleotide sequence: TGCGCCAGCAGCTTGGGCGCGGGAGGGCCTGACGAGCAGTACTTC.